This passage covers 3 T cell receptor beta chains from one sample sequenced in a study of blood T cell repertoires in COVID-19. Sequencing used immunoSEQ multiplex PCR; TCRdb keeps in-frame clones, though not all of them. The sample has fewer than 250,000 clones, around 80% seen once; the top ten hold more than 8%. What was sequenced was peripheral blood. Receptors were obtained from a woman aged 45-65 years with acute or convalescent COVID-19.

V gene TRBV27 combines with J gene TRBJ2-1; TRBD2 matches 10 bases. The germline CDR1 and CDR2 sequences are MNHEY and SMNVEV (reference sequence). The V segment lost 4 bases and the J segment 0 bases; nucleotides outside the gene matches: 15. The length of the CDR3 is 20 residues. Here the CDR3 DNA reads TGTGCCAGCAGTTCCCACCCAGGAAAAGCGGGAGGGAGCTCCTACAATGAGCAGTTCTTC. It translates to CASSSHPGKAGGSSYNEQFF.

The chain employs TRBV2 and TRBJ2-7; 13 bases map to TRBD2. This CDR3 is 13 amino acids long. The ends lost 8 bases at V and 6 bases at J; junction bases unmatched: 4. CDR1 is SNHLY and CDR2 is FYNNEI in the germline V gene. CDR3 coding DNA: TGTGCCAGCGGACTAGCGGGAGATGCCGAGCAGTACTTC. Encoded protein: CASGLAGDAEQYF. The full variable domain, with the rest looked up from reference TRBV2 and TRBJ2-7, is EPEVTQTPSHQVTQMGQEVILRCVPISNHLYFYWYRQILGQKVEFLVSFYNNEISEKSEIFDDQFSVERPDGSNFTLKIRSTKLEDSAMYFCASGLAGDAEQYFGPGTRLTVT.

The chain employs TRBV18 and TRBJ2-7; 9 bases line up with TRBD1. Germline V CDR1 and CDR2: KGHSH, LQKENI. V dropped 6 bases and J dropped 0; count of bases not matched to a gene: 15. The CDR3 totals 18 residues. The CDR3 DNA is TGTGCCAGCTCGCAGAATCGACAGGGGGAGAGGAGCTCCTACGAGCAGTACTTC. This codes for CASSQNRQGERSSYEQYF.